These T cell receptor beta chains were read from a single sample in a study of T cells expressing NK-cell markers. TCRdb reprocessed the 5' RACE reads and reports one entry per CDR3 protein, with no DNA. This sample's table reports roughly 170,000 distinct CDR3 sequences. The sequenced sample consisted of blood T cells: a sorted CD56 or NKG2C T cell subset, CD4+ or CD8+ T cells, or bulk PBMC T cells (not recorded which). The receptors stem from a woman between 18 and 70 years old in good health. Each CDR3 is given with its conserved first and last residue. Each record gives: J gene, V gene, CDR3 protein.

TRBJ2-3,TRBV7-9,CASSLSGDAIDTQYF
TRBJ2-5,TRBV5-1,CASSLRDSQETQYF
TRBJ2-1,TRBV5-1,CASSFLSGGDEQFF
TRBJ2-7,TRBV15,CATSRGGLLHSYEQYF
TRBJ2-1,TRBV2,CASSEIGGAEQFF
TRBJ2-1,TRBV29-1,CSGGGLAGALDYNEQFF
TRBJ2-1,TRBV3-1,CASRGGTSMYNEQFF
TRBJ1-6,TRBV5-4,CASSRGDRGAAYNSPLHF
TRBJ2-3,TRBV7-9,CASQGADTQYF
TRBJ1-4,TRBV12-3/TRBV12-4,CASTRTGGYEKLFF
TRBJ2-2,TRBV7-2,CASSPPGAWGTGELFF
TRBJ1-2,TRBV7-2,CASSLNGGGQSYGYTF
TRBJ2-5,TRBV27,CASSLTPGRGRETQYF
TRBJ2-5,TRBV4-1,CASSQEQGSYETQYF
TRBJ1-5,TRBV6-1,CASSENRDSRSQHF
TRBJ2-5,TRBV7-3,CASSPSGLRETQYF
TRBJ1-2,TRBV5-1,CASSQQGESYGYTF
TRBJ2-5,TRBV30,CAWSGGFGETQYF
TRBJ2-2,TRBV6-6,CASHPSAGELFF
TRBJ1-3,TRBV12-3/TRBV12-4,CASSLGPVSGNTIYF
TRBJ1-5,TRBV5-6,CASSLGSVGLNQPQHF
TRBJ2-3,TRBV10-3,CAINRGAVDTQYF
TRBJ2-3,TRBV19,CASSTGQIITDTQYF
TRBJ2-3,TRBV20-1,CSARDDQGGDTQYF
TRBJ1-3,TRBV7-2,CASRPGQGANTIYF
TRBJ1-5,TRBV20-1,CSASLGGSNQPQHF
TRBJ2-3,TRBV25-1,CASSSRGRGTDTQYF
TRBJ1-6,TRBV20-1,CSARDGTVPTYNSPLHF
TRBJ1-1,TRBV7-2,CASSPLFTEAFF
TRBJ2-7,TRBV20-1,CSASHVLAGAYEQYF
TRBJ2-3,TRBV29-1,CSVGIPDTQYF
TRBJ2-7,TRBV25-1,CASSQLAGEQYF
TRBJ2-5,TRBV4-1,CASSQAGTGQETQYF
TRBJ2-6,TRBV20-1,CSARIRQHGGPGANVLTF
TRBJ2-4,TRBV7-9,CASSTSGSVKNIQYF
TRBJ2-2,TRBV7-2,CASSFFRGANTGELFF
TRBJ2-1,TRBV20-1,CSAPPGTSGSNEQFF
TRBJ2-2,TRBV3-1,CASSQGGLTANTGELFF
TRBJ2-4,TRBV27,CASRTLGTSGGNIQYF
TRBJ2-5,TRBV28,CASSSPSGGRIQNQETQYF
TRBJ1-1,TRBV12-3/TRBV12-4,CASSTTGYTEAFF
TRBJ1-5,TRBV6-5,CASSYSIGPGSNQPQHF
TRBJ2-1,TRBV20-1,CSAETSGGTNEQFF